This T cell receptor (beta chain) appears in the sequencing data of a study of Ad26.COV2.S vaccination and SARS-CoV-2 variants. Sequenced by immunoSEQ multiplex PCR; TCRdb stores in-frame clones only, minus some. Here the sample spans around 450,000 clones, 89% being singletons. As concerns this clone: The antigen is undetermined. Compared with germline, one end of the junction differs, possibly owing to a read error.

Indicated treatment: 19 received Ad26.COV2.S at low or high dose, single or two shots; several received placebo; per-sample allocation not given. The study sampled participants on day 63 after the first vaccine or placebo injection. This CDR3 is 13 amino acids long. Germline CDR1 is MDHEN and CDR2 is SYDVKM. Whole-study findings and limits: Vaccinated and placebo-treated recipients had similar non-spike TCR breadth. The study found higher spike-specific TCR breadth in vaccine than placebo recipients. Estimates derived from TCR breadth and depth analyses may have underestimated total T cell responses.

The TCR sequence derives from a person aged 18 to 59 who received the Ad26.COV2.S COVID-19 vaccine or a placebo. Sequencing was performed on peripheral blood, taken in a trial of Ad26.COV2.S vaccine versus placebo. This chain joins TRBV28 and TRBJ1-1; tentative D call: TRBD1 (6 bases). Written as DNA, the CDR3 is TGTGCCAGCATTAACACAGGGAAAGTGGGGACCCGTTGG. Encoded protein: CASINTGKVGTRW.